The 20 T cell receptor beta chains below all came from one sample that was sequenced in a study of CD8 T cells in ankylosing spondylitis. The study's findings and limits: Characteristic of ankylosing spondylitis blood, it appeared, was a TCR beta motif comprising 7 to 9 highly homologous variants.

What these receptors recognize is not known. One entry per CDR3 protein, called by TCRdb with MiXCR from the 5' RACE reads. The sample includes hundreds of thousands of distinct CDR3 sequences, 15% to 20% of them seen just once. Sequenced: blood, either unsorted or a sorted T cell fraction (not recorded which). These receptors were obtained from a male donor with ankylosing spondylitis.

The chain uses TRBV7-9 and TRBJ2-2; no clear D. The ends were cut back, 8 bases at V and 6 bases at J, with 13 bases in the middle. CDR3 length: 13 residues. CDR1 and CDR2 (germline): SEHNR, FQNEAQ (reference sequence). Here the CDR3 DNA reads TGTGCCAGCTCTGAACCTTTGGCCGGGGAGCTGTTTTTT. Its protein product is CASSEPLAGELFF.

This clonotype has ten or more counts. V gene TRBV12-3 or TRBV12-4 combines with J gene TRBJ1-1; a weak D match, TRBD1 (6 bases). Trimming removed 6 bases at V and 6 bases at J, with 17 bases between. The CDR3 is 14 residues long. DNA for the CDR3: TGTGCCAGCAGACAAACAGGGTTTATCCCTGAAGCTTTCTTT. It encodes CASRQTGFIPEAFF.

For the CDR3, the DNA is TGTGCCAGCAGGGAGGGGGCATGGGAGCAGTTCTTC. This gives the protein CASREGAWEQFF. The chain links TRBV12-3 or TRBV12-4 to TRBJ2-1, with a possible D match to TRBD1 (7 bases). V gave up 6 bases and J gave up 10 bases, with 13 bases separating them. This CDR3 comprises 12 residues.

Only a few counts were recorded for this clonotype. The chain is built from TRBV27 and TRBJ2-1, with a possible D match to TRBD2 (6 bases). Germline V gene sequence: CDR1 MNHEY, CDR2 SMNVEV (reference sequence). The CDR3 extends over 17 amino acids. V dropped 3 bases and J dropped 5 bases, with 20 bases sitting between them. The CDR3 bases are TGTGCCAGCAGTTTTATCTCCCGGGAGTGGCCCCACAATGAGCAGTTCTTC. This sequence encodes CASSFISREWPHNEQFF.

This clonotype was counted between two and nine times. The rearrangement uses TRBV11-2 and TRBJ2-5; D is possibly TRBD2 (5 bases). The CDR3 has 14 residues. Germline values: CDR1 SGHAT, CDR2 FQNNGV. Trimming removed 6 bases at V and 0 bases at J, with 11 bases between. DNA for the CDR3: TGTGCCAGCAGGGCGGGTTATTACCAAGAGACCCAGTACTTC. Residues: CASRAGYYQETQYF.

In this sample, this clonotype turned up many times. This chain uses TRBV4-1 with TRBJ2-5; 7 nucleotides line up with TRBD2. After removal of 4 bases from V and 2 bases from J, the junction contained 7 bases not matched to a gene. In germline, CDR1 is MGHRA, CDR2 YSYEKL. The CDR3 runs 15 residues. CDR3 sequence (DNA): TGCGCCAGCAGCCGGAGTCGGGGGGAACAAGAGACCCAGTACTTC. It is translated as CASSRSRGEQETQYF.

V usage is TRBV7-8 and J usage is TRBJ2-6; D not certain. CDR1 and CDR2 (germline): SGHVS, FQNEAQ. Trimming removed 5 bases from V and 0 bases from J, with 20 bases in between. There are 19 residues in the CDR3. Written as DNA, the CDR3 is TGTGCCAGCAGCCCCCGTGGGCAGAACGATGCCTCTGGGGCCAACGTCCTGACTTTC. Amino acid sequence: CASSPRGQNDASGANVLTF.

This CDR3 reads CASSQEPGAGANVLTF. CDR3 nucleotides: TGCGCCAGCAGCCAAGAGCCCGGGGCTGGGGCCAACGTCCTGACTTTC. The chain links TRBV4-3 to TRBJ2-6; D might be TRBD2 (5 bases). Germline V CDR1 and CDR2: LGHNA, YSLEER. Trimming shortened V by 0 bases and J by 2 bases, and 8 bases separated the two germline ends. The CDR3 is 16 amino acids.

The chain employs TRBV20-1 and TRBJ2-7, with TRBD1 matching 9 bases. CDR1 is DFQATT and CDR2 is SNEGSKA in the germline V gene (reference sequence). CDR3 size: 13 residues. Germline trimming cut 4 bases from V and 3 bases from J; bases unmatched to any gene: 4. CDR3: CSATGQGFYEQYF. For the CDR3, the DNA is TGCAGTGCTACTGGACAGGGGTTCTACGAGCAGTACTTC.

A few counts support this clonotype. V and J are TRBV7-9 and TRBJ2-7, with TRBD1 as a possible D gene (6 bases). V was clipped by 1 base and J by 2 bases, with 12 bases between them. The CDR3 is made up of 15 amino acids. Germline V gene lookup returns CDR1 SEHNR and CDR2 FQNEAQ (reference sequence). The CDR3 sequence is CASSLDGTSTYEQYF. The CDR3 DNA sequence: TGTGCCAGCAGCTTAGATGGGACATCCACCTACGAGCAGTACTTC.

The V call is TRBV30, the J call TRBJ1-5; D not resolved. The CDR3 consists of 14 residues. CDR1 and CDR2 (germline): GTSNPN, SVGIG (reference sequence). The chain's CDR3 is CALGAVGSNQPQHF. The CDR3 DNA reads as TGTGCTCTGGGCGCGGTGGGTAGCAATCAGCCCCAGCATTTT. Full variable domain (outside the CDR3, taken from reference TRBV30 and TRBJ1-5): SQTIHQWPATLVQPVGSPLSLECTVEGTSNPNLYWYRQAAGRGLQLLFYSVGIGQISSEVPQNLSASRPQDRQFILSSKKLLLSDSGFYLCALGAVGSNQPQHFGDGTRLSIL.

The V call is TRBV10-2, the J call TRBJ2-1, with D perhaps matching TRBD1 (5 bases). The CDR3 runs to 14 residues. V lost 4 bases and J lost 1, with 8 bases in between. The germline V gene encodes CDR1 WSHSY and CDR2 SAAADI. Written as DNA, the CDR3 is TGCGCCAGCAGTGTTGACAGATCCTACAATGAGCAGTTCTTC. It translates to CASSVDRSYNEQFF.

This clonotype occurred a few times. This chain uses TRBV20-1 with TRBJ1-4; D may be TRBD1 (5 bases). This CDR3 spans 14 amino acids. Deletions cut 3 bases from V and 7 bases from J, with 15 bases between. The germline V gene has CDR1 DFQATT and CDR2 SNEGSKA (reference sequence). CDR3 amino acids: CSAREGREAEKLFF. CDR3 sequence (DNA): TGCAGTGCTAGGGAGGGGAGGGAGGCTGAAAAACTGTTTTTT.

The V gene is TRBV5-1, the J gene TRBJ2-2; 10 nucleotides agree with TRBD2. After removal of 4 bases from V and 6 bases from J, the junction contained 12 bases not matched to a gene. Germline values: CDR1 SGHRS, CDR2 YFSETQ. CDR3 length: 17 residues. DNA of the CDR3: TGCGCCAGCAGCACGGGACTAGCGAAAACTACGGCCGGGGAGCTGTTTTTT. Its translation is CASSTGLAKTTAGELFF.

This clonotype appeared many times. The J gene is TRBJ2-7, the V gene TRBV29-1; TRBD2 aligns across 11 bases. The CDR3 runs 14 residues. Germline loops: CDR1 SQVTM, CDR2 ANQGSEA. V trimming: 6 bases; J trimming: 2 bases; junction bases outside the gene matches: 6. CDR3 DNA: TGCAGCGTGGAGACTAGCGGGACAACCTACGAGCAGTACTTC. This sequence encodes CSVETSGTTYEQYF.

The CDR3 DNA follows: TGTGCCAGCAGCTTAGCGGAGGGACAAGGGTTCCCCTACGAGCAGTACTTC. As protein: CASSLAEGQGFPYEQYF. This sequence joins TRBV7-2 and TRBJ2-7; D possibly uses TRBD1 or TRBD2 (6 bases each). Trimming cost V 0 bases and J 2 bases, with 17 bases left between them. Germline V gene sequence: CDR1 SGHTA, CDR2 FQGNSA. CDR3 length: 17 amino acids.

This clonotype has only a few counts. This chain links TRBV2 with TRBJ2-2; D tentatively fits TRBD1 or TRBD2 (5 bases each). Between the trimmed V and J ends, which lost 11 bases and 1 base, there was a span of 11 bases. The CDR3 spans 13 residues. CDR1 is SNHLY, CDR2 FYNNEI, per germline. Here the CDR3 DNA reads TGTGCCGTCCCGGGGCAGAACACCGGGGAGCTGTTTTTT. This gives the protein CAVPGQNTGELFF.

This clonotype was picked up many times. The chain joins TRBV29-1 to TRBJ2-3; TRBD2 matches 11 bases. J was trimmed by 0 bases and V by 6 bases; bases with no gene match: 11. This CDR3 has 17 residues. Germline CDR1 reads SQVTM; CDR2 reads ANQGSEA. The CDR3 sequence is CSVRLAGRYLSTDTQYF. CDR3 in DNA: TGCAGCGTCCGACTAGCGGGGAGATATCTAAGCACAGATACGCAGTATTTT.

This clonotype was observed a handful of times. This chain's CDR3 is CSVDGGMGDTEAFF. The CDR3 DNA reads as TGCAGCGTTGATGGGGGAATGGGGGACACTGAAGCTTTCTTT. The genes are TRBV29-1 and TRBJ1-1, with D perhaps TRBD1 (5 bases). V was shortened by 3 bases and J by 3 bases, with 14 bases between the two germline ends. Per the germline V gene, CDR1 is SQVTM and CDR2 is ANQGSEA. CDR3 length: 14 amino acids. Full variable domain (outside the CDR3, taken from reference TRBV29-1 and TRBJ1-1): SAVISQKPSRDICQRGTSLTIQCQVDSQVTMMFWYRQQPGQSLTLIATANQGSEATYESGFVIDKFPISRPNLTFSTLTVSNMSPEDSSIYLCSVDGGMGDTEAFFGQGTRLTVV.

The J gene is TRBJ1-2, the V gene TRBV27, with D perhaps matching TRBD1 (5 bases). The germline gives CDR1 MNHEY, CDR2 SMNVEV (reference sequence). CDR3 length: 13 residues. V was cut by 5 bases and J by 8 bases, with 15 bases left in between. The DNA for the CDR3 is TGTGCCAGCAGTACGGGGGGGGGAGGAGGCTACACCTTC. Amino acids: CASSTGGGGGYTF.